These 8 T cell receptor beta chains were sequenced from one sample in a study of T cell responses to AZD1222 COVID-19 vaccine (dated by TCRdb to the early 2020s). The library was built by means of the immunoSEQ multiplex PCR assay. TCRdb limited this immuneACCESS table to in-frame rearrangements with V and J called. A share of clones is missing; checked studies link under half to unresolved V genes, and the rest is unexplained. The sample table holds 90,000 to 150,000 clones, of which approximately 90% were seen once. 2% to 3% of the sample goes to the ten largest clones. Sample time point, as interpreted from the label and publication: about 28 days (+/-7) after the second vaccine dose. The sequences come from peripheral blood, collected 28 days after the second AZD1222 dose. The source of these receptors is an adult who received the AZD1222 COVID-19 vaccine.

V usage is TRBV24-1 and J usage is TRBJ2-3; 9 positions match TRBD1. The CDR3 consists of 19 residues. V lost 4 bases to trimming and J lost 0 bases; unmatched junction nucleotides: 13. Looked up from germline, CDR1 is KGHDR and CDR2 is SFDVKD. Written as DNA, the CDR3 is TGTGCCACCAGTGACCCTCGTGTAGGGACAGGGCCTAGCACAGATACGCAGTATTTT. It codes for CATSDPRVGTGPSTDTQYF.

This chain links TRBV19 with TRBJ1-5, with D maybe TRBD1 (5 bases). This CDR3 is 14 amino acids long. Trimming shortened V by 10 bases and J by 4 bases, and 17 bases separated the two germline ends. The germline V gene has CDR1 LNHDA and CDR2 SQIVND (reference sequence). The CDR3 is CATKDSSRNQPQHF. Written as DNA, the CDR3 is TGTGCCACTAAAGACAGTTCGAGGAATCAGCCCCAGCATTTT.

V and J are TRBV7-2 and TRBJ2-3; tentative D call: TRBD2 (6 bases). CDR3 length equals 16 residues. Deletions cut 1 base from V and 6 bases from J, with 17 bases between. Germline CDR1 SGHTA, CDR2 FQGNSA. For the CDR3, the DNA is TGTGCCAGCAGCTTAGGGGCGGGGTGGCGGACGGATACGCAGTATTTT. Protein product: CASSLGAGWRTDTQYF.

The rearrangement links TRBV2 to TRBJ1-4; TRBD1 might be the D (6 bases). Germline V CDR1 and CDR2: SNHLY, FYNNEI. Trimming stripped 4 bases from V and 7 bases from J, with 13 bases between. The CDR3 has 14 residues. DNA for the CDR3: TGTGCCAGCAGTGGGCAGGGGTTTAGTGAAAAACTGTTTTTT. This gives the protein CASSGQGFSEKLFF.

The chain links TRBV5-6 to TRBJ1-5; tentative D call: TRBD1 (5 bases). Germline CDR1 is SGHDT and CDR2 is YYEEEE. Trimming took off 0 bases at V and 6 bases at J, with 16 bases between the two ends. The CDR3 spans 16 residues. The CDR3, as DNA: TGTGCCAGCAGCTTGGCAGGTGAGGGAGGGGCTCAGCCCCAGCATTTT. It translates to CASSLAGEGGAQPQHF.

This clone appeared once. A read error may produce the germline difference seen at one junction end. The J gene is TRBJ2-2, the V gene TRBV19; no clear D. There are 12 residues in the CDR3. Per the germline V gene, CDR1 is LNHDA and CDR2 is SQIVND (reference sequence). CDR3 nucleotide sequence: TGTGCCAGTGGTATTCGCTCCGGGGAGCTGTTTTTT. Its protein is CASGIRSGELFF.

Only a few counts were recorded for this clone. The V call is TRBV5-8, the J call TRBJ2-1; 8 bases agree with TRBD1. V shed 1 base and J 5 bases; nucleotides not matched to a gene: 8. The length of the CDR3 is 16 residues. The germline V gene has CDR1 SGHTS and CDR2 YDEGEE. The CDR3 nucleotides read TGTGCCAGCAGCTTGCGTACAGGGGGTAAACACAATGAGCAGTTCTTC. It is translated as CASSLRTGGKHNEQFF.

The genes are TRBV19 and TRBJ1-1, with unresolved D. The CDR3 consists of 14 residues. Germline V lookup: CDR1 LNHDA, CDR2 SQIVND (reference sequence). With 4 bases removed from V and 0 bases from J, the gap between germline ends came to 9 bases. The CDR3 is CASSRTDLNTEAFF. Here the CDR3 DNA reads TGTGCCAGTAGTAGAACAGATTTGAACACTGAAGCTTTCTTT.